This T cell receptor beta chain was retrieved from a study of control samples from healthy donors and cancer patients. This CDR3 is 15 amino acids long. Germline V gene data show CDR1 as SGHRS and CDR2 as YFSETQ. J lost 5 bases, V lost 1 base, and 5 bases had no gene match. The protocol was immunoSEQ multiplex PCR, while the TCRdb copy is restricted to in-frame clones and leaves out a portion. The data show 130,000 or so clones, around nine tenths seen once. The chain combines TRBV5-1 with TRBJ2-5; 10 bases map to TRBD1. The sequence was obtained from a man between 45 and 60 years old in good health. The specimen sequenced was blood. The CDR3 DNA follows: TGCGCCAGCAGCTTGTCGACAGGGGGCGAGGAGACCCAGTACTTC. Its protein is CASSLSTGGEETQYF.